This T cell receptor (beta chain) was documented in a study of response to subunit inactivated influenza vaccine. TCRdb independently ran MiXCR on the RT-PCR reads; one entry per CDR3 protein. This sample has about 570,000 distinct CDR3 sequences, with 11% found just once. Germline CDR1 reads MDHEN; CDR2 reads SYDVKM. Trimming took 3 bases from V and 4 from J, leaving 15 bases between them. The CDR3 is 15 amino acids. The same specimen was also included in a second study, on T cells expressing NK-cell markers. From that paper: As the method of synthesis, 5'RACE template switching with UMIs yielded TCR beta cDNA. Sequencing of TCR beta repertoires drew on sorted CD3+CD56+NKG2C+, CD3+CD56+NKG2C- and CD3+CD56-NKG2C+ T cells. Among the experiments, several used an anti-gamma-delta TCR antibody to restrict sorting to alpha-beta TCR T cells. CD8+ T cells in six or seven donors included dominant NKG2C+ clonotypes at 1.0-7.0%. Also leading the CD3+CD56-NKG2C+ fraction in a few donors were these clonotypes.

The input for sequencing was PBMCs from blood, taken on the day of vaccination. This sequence was found in a man in his fifties who received an inactivated influenza vaccine. The chain joins TRBV28 to TRBJ2-5; D could derive from TRBD1 or TRBD2 (5 bases each). The CDR3: CASSLARSGTETQYF. The CDR3 DNA sequence: TGTGCCAGCAGTTTGGCCCGCTCCGGGACAGAGACCCAGTACTTC.